The 12 T cell receptor beta chains given below trace back to one sample, sequenced in a study of blood T cell repertoires in COVID-19. Assay used: immunoSEQ multiplex PCR; TCRdb lists only in-frame clones, some missing. The sample holds almost 200,000 clones, around four fifths seen once. The sequenced sample consisted of peripheral blood. These receptors all come from a man aged 55 to 70 with COVID-19, enrolled during active disease.

The chain has TRBV27 and TRBJ1-1, with a weak D call TRBD1 (6 bases). The germline V gene has CDR1 MNHEY and CDR2 SMNVEV (reference sequence). V dropped 8 bases and J dropped 4 bases, with 17 bases sitting between them. CDR3 length equals 14 residues. This chain's CDR3 is CASCYRAEATEAFF. In DNA, the CDR3 is TGTGCCAGCTGTTACAGGGCGGAGGCCACTGAAGCTTTCTTT.

CDR3 region: CASSPPEANTIYF. Written as DNA, the CDR3 is TGTGCCAGCAGCCCACCAGAGGCGAACACCATATATTTT. J is TRBJ1-3 and V is TRBV5-4; no firm D call. This CDR3 has 13 amino acids. V gave up 4 bases and J gave up 7 bases, with 12 bases separating them. CDR1 is SGHNT, CDR2 YYREEE, per germline (reference sequence).

This clone came up once. The gene calls are TRBV11-2 and TRBJ2-1; a possible D gene is TRBD2 (6 bases). The CDR3 contains 15 residues. The V end lost 3 bases, the J end lost 2 bases, and 11 bases lay between the germline ends. Germline V gene lookup returns CDR1 SGHAT and CDR2 FQNNGV. The DNA for the CDR3 is TGTGCCAGCAGCTTGGATGGAGGGCCCTACAATGAGCAGTTCTTC. Its protein is CASSLDGGPYNEQFF.

The CDR3 DNA is TGTGCCAGCAGCCGGGCAGGGATTACCGGGGAGCTGTTTTTT. It yields the protein CASSRAGITGELFF. V usage is TRBV7-8 and J usage is TRBJ2-2; maybe TRBD1 (5 bases). Trimming took off 5 bases at V and 5 bases at J, with 12 bases between the two ends. The germline gives CDR1 SGHVS, CDR2 FQNEAQ. The CDR3 is made up of 14 amino acids. The variable domain in full, with the rest retrieved from reference TRBV7-8 and TRBJ2-2, is GAGVSQSPRYKVAKRGQDVALRCDPISGHVSLFWYQQALGQGPEFLTYFQNEAQLDKSGLPSDRFFAERPEGSVSTLKIQRTQQEDSAVYLCASSRAGITGELFFGEGSRLTVL.

This clone showed up just once. This rearrangement joins TRBV5-4 to TRBJ1-2; 10 bases agree with TRBD1. The germline V gene has CDR1 SGHNT and CDR2 YYREEE (reference sequence). J lost 8 bases, V lost 2 bases, and 12 bases had no gene match. The CDR3 loop spans 16 amino acids. The CDR3 bases are TGTGCCAGCAGCTTCTATTACTCGGGACAGGGGCGCGGCTACACCTTC. It codes for CASSFYYSGQGRGYTF.

The chain couples TRBV7-9 to TRBJ2-2, with TRBD1 matching 8 bases. Germline loops: CDR1 SEHNR, CDR2 FQNEAQ (reference sequence). The CDR3 extends over 15 amino acids. The ends lost 4 bases at V and 2 bases at J; junction bases unmatched: 3. This CDR3 is CASSSGQGNTGELFF. The CDR3 nucleotides read TGTGCCAGCAGCTCCGGACAGGGAAACACCGGGGAGCTGTTTTTT. The full variable domain, completed using reference TRBV7-9 and TRBJ2-2, is DTGVSQNPRHKITKRGQNVTFRCDPISEHNRLYWYRQTLGQGPEFLTYFQNEAQLEKSRLLSDRFSAERPKGSFSTLEIQRTEQGDSAMYLCASSSGQGNTGELFFGEGSRLTVL.

The chain employs TRBV3-1 (or the pseudogene TRBV3-2) and TRBJ2-3; D is perhaps TRBD2 (5 bases). The CDR3 runs to 13 residues. V was shortened by 0 bases and J by 9 bases, with 10 bases between the two germline ends. Germline V lookup: CDR1 LGHDT, CDR2 YNNKEL (reference sequence). In DNA form, the CDR3 reads TGTGCCAGCAGCCAAGATGAGGGTTCGACGCAGTATTTT. As protein: CASSQDEGSTQYF.

This chain uses TRBV6-6 with TRBJ2-5; D uncertain. V dropped 6 bases and J dropped 1 base, with 12 bases sitting between them. The CDR3 consists of 14 residues. Germline V CDR1 and CDR2: MNHNY, SVGAGI (reference sequence). The CDR3 bases are TGTGCCAGCAGCCGAACATCCATCCAAGAGACCCAGTACTTC. This encodes CASSRTSIQETQYF.

As regards this clone: This same CDR3 is encoded by further DNA sequences in the sample. This chain connects TRBV3-1 (or the pseudogene TRBV3-2) to TRBJ2-5, with 10 bases that match TRBD2. The germline CDR1 and CDR2 sequences are LGHDT and YNNKEL (reference sequence). The CDR3 length is 15 residues. Trimming at V came to 1 base and at J to 4 bases, leaving 3 bases not matched to a gene. The CDR3 loop reads CASSQASGRGETQYF. DNA for the CDR3: TGTGCCAGCAGCCAAGCTAGCGGGAGAGGAGAGACCCAGTACTTC.

The chain has TRBV28 and TRBJ1-2; no firm D call. This CDR3 has 17 amino acids. With 1 base removed from V and 4 bases from J, the gap between germline ends came to 19 bases. CDR1 is MDHEN and CDR2 is SYDVKM in the germline V gene. Written as DNA, the CDR3 is TGTGCCAGCAGTTTATCGCCAGACCCTCACAGCACCTATGGCTACACCTTC. Translating it yields CASSLSPDPHSTYGYTF.

This chain joins TRBV25-1 and TRBJ1-6; unclear D gene. CDR1 MGHDK and CDR2 SYGVNS come from the germline V gene. V gave up 8 bases and J gave up 10 bases, with 15 bases separating them. The CDR3 contains 13 residues. The CDR3 DNA reads TGTGCCAGCTCGCCGCGGGGTTCGTCACCCCTCCACTTT. Its protein product is CASSPRGSSPLHF.

This clone came up once. The J gene is TRBJ2-7, the V gene TRBV19; D call uncertain. Trimming left V 2 bases short and J 6 bases short, with 8 bases between. Germline V lookup: CDR1 LNHDA, CDR2 SQIVND (reference sequence). CDR3 length: 12 residues. Written as DNA, the CDR3 is TGTGCCAGTAGTATAACGGGTAGCGAGCAGTACTTC. Its translation is CASSITGSEQYF.